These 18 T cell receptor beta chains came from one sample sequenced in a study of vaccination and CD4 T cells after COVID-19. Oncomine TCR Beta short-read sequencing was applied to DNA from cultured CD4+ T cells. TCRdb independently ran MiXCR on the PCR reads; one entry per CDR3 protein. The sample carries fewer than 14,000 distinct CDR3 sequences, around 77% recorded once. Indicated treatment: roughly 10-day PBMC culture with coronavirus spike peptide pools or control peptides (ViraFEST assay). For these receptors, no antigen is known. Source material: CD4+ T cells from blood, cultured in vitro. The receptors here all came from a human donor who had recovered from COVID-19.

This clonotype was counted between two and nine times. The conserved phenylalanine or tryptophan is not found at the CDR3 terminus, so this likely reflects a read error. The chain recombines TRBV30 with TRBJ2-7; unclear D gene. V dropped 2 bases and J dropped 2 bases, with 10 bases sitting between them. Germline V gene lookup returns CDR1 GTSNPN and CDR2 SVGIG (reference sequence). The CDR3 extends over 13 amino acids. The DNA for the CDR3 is TGTGCCTGGAGTCCCTATCCCCCCTACGAGCAGTACTAC. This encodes CAWSPYPPYEQYY.

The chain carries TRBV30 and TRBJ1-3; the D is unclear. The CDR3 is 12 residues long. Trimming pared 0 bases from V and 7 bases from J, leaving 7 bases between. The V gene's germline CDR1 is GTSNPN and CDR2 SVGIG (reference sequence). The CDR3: CAWSVNGNTIYF. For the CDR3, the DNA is TGTGCCTGGAGTGTTAATGGGAACACCATATATTTT.

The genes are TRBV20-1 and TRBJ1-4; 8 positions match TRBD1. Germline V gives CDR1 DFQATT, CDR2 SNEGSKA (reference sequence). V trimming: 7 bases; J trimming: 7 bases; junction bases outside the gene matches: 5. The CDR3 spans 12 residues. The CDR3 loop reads CSVPDRGEKLFF. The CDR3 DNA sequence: TGCAGTGTCCCAGACAGGGGTGAAAAACTGTTTTTT.

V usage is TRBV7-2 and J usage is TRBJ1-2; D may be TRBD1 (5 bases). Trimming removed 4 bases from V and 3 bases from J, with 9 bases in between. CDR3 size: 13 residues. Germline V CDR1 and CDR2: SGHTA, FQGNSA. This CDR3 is CASSSTAYYGYTF. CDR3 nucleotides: TGTGCCAGCAGCTCGACAGCATACTATGGCTACACCTTC.

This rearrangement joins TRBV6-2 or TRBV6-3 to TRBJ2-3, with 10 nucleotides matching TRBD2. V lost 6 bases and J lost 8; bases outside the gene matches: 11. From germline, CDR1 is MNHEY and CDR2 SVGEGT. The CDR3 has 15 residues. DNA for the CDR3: TGTGCCAGCAGCCCTAGCGGGAGCGGGAGTGGTACGCAGTATTTT. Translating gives CASSPSGSGSGTQYF.

The CDR3 here is CASSYSATTYEQYF. For the CDR3, the DNA is TGTGCCAGCAGTTACTCAGCTACTACCTACGAGCAGTACTTC. The rearrangement joins TRBV6-5 to TRBJ2-7, with no clear D. CDR1 MNHEY and CDR2 SVGAGI come from the germline V gene. This CDR3 contains 14 residues. Trimming left V 0 bases short and J 2 bases short, with 8 bases between.

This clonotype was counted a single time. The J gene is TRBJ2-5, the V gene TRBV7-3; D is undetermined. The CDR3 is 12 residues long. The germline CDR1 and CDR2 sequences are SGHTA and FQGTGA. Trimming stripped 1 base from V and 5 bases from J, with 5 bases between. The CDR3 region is CASSLNGETQYF. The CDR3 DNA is TGTGCCAGCAGCTTAAACGGGGAGACCCAGTACTTC.

This CDR3 is CASSRGSGGTEAFF. Here the CDR3 DNA reads TGTGCCAGCAGTCGTGGTAGTGGTGGCACTGAAGCTTTCTTT. The chain is built from TRBV28 and TRBJ1-1; D not resolved. The CDR3 totals 14 residues. V shed 5 bases and J shed 4 bases, with 14 bases lying between them. Germline V lookup: CDR1 MDHEN, CDR2 SYDVKM.

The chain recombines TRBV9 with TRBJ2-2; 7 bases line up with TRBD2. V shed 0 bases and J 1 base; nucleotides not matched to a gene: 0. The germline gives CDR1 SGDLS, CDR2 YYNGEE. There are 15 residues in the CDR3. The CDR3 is CASSVGGRNTGELFF. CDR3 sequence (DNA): TGTGCCAGCAGCGTAGGCGGGAGGAACACCGGGGAGCTGTTTTTT.

CDR3 region: CASTGQGAHGQPQHF. CDR3 sequence (DNA): TGTGCCTCTACGGGGCAGGGGGCGCATGGTCAGCCCCAGCATTTT. This rearrangement joins TRBV27 to TRBJ1-5, with 8 bases matching TRBD1. J lost 6 bases, V lost 11 bases, and 15 bases had no gene match. Germline V gene data show CDR1 as MNHEY and CDR2 as SMNVEV (reference sequence). The CDR3 has 15 residues.

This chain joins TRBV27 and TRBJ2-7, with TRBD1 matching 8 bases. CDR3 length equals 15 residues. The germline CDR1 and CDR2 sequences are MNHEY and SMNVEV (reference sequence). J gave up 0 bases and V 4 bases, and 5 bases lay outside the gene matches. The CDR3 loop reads CASSSLGQGSYEQYF. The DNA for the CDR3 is TGTGCCAGCAGTTCGCTTGGACAGGGCTCCTACGAGCAGTACTTC.

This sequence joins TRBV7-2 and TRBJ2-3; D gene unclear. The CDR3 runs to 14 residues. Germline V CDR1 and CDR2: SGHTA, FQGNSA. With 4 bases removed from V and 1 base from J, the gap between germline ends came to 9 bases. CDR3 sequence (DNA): TGTGCCAGCAGCTCGGACGCCGGCACAGATACGCAGTATTTT. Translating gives CASSSDAGTDTQYF. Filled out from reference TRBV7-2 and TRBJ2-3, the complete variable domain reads GAGVSQSPSNKVTEKGKDVELRCDPISGHTALYWYRQSLGQGLEFLIYFQGNSAPDKSGLPSDRFSAERTGGSVSTLTIQRTQQEDSAVYLCASSSDAGTDTQYFGPGTRLTVL.

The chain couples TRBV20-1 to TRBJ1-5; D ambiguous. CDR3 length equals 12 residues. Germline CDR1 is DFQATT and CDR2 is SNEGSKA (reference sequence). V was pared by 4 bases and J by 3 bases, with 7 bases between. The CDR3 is CSANRINQPQHF. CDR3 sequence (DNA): TGCAGTGCTAATCGCATCAATCAGCCCCAGCATTTT.

CDR3 DNA: TGTGCCAGCTTTCGGGGTAGTCCGAAGAACACTGAAGCTTTCTTT. Protein sequence: CASFRGSPKNTEAFF. The chain is built from TRBV18 and TRBJ1-1; D unresolved. The CDR3 is made up of 15 amino acids. Germline-derived CDR1 and CDR2 are KGHSH and LQKENI. Trimming left V 7 bases short and J 1 base short, with 16 bases between.

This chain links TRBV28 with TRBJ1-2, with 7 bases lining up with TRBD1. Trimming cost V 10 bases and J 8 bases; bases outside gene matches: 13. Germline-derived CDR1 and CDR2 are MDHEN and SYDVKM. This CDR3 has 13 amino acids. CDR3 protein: CATRQGTAWGYTF. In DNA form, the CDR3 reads TGTGCCACCCGACAGGGAACAGCCTGGGGCTACACCTTC.

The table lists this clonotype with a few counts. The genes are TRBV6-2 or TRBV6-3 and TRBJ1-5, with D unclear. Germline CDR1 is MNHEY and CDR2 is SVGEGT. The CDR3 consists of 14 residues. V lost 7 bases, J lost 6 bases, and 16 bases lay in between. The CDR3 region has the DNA TGTGCCAGCACCCAGACGGGGTCGGCTCAGCCCCAGCATTTT. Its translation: CASTQTGSAQPQHF.

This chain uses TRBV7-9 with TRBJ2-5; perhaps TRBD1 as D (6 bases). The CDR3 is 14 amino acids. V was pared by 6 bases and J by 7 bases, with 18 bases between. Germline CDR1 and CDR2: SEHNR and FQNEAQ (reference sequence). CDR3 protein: CASRQGEWRLTQYF. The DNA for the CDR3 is TGTGCCAGCAGACAGGGAGAGTGGCGGTTGACCCAGTACTTC.

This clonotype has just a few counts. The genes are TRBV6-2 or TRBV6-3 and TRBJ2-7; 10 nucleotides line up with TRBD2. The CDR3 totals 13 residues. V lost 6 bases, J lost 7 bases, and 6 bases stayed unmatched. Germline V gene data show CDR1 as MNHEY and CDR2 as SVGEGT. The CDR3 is CASRGTSAGEQYF. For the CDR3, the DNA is TGTGCCAGCAGGGGGACTAGCGCAGGGGAGCAGTACTTC.